Only a few counts were recorded for the clone carrying this T cell receptor beta chain. This sample stems from a study of identical twins. Each CDR3 protein is one row after TCRdb ran MiXCR on the 5' RACE reads. The sample holds hundreds of thousands of distinct CDR3 sequences, roughly an eighth seen once. CDR3 size: 14 residues. Germline values: CDR1 SGHDT, CDR2 YYEEEE. Trimming stripped 0 bases from V and 0 bases from J, with 7 bases between. This same sample was also part of a study on yellow fever vaccine responses in identical twins.

The sequenced sample was CD8+ T cells sorted from blood. The chain couples TRBV5-6 to TRBJ2-7, with D possibly TRBD1 on 6 matching bases. The clonotype comes from a woman aged 18-29 years in good health. This CDR3 reads CASSLGQVSYEQYF. In nucleotides, the CDR3 is TGTGCCAGCAGCTTGGGACAGGTCTCCTACGAGCAGTACTTC.